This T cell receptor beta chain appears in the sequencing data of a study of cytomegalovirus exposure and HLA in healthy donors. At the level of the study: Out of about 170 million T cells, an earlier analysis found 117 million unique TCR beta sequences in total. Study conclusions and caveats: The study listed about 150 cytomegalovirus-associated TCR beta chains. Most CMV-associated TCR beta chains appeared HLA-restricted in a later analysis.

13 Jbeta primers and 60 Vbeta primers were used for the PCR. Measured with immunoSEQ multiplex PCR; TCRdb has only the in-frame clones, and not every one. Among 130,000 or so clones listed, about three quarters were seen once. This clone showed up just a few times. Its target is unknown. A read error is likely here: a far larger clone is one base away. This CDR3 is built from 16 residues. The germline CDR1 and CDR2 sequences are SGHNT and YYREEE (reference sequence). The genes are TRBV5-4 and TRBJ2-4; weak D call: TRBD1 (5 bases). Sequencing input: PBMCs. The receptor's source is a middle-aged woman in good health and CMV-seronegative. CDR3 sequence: CASSQDQGGWGNSQYF. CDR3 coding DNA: TGTGCCAGCAGCCAAGATCAGGGCGGTTGGGGAAACAGTCAGTACTTC.